Sequencing of this T cell receptor (beta chain) was carried out in a study of cytomegalovirus exposure and HLA in healthy donors. Notes on the study in general: CMV serostatus stood as the only immune exposure information on hand. In vitro confirmation showed three CMV-associated chains to be CMV antigen specific.

In the case of this clone: What it binds is not known.

The CDR3 length is 14 residues. Germline lookup yields CDR1 SQVTM and CDR2 ANQGSEA. Trimming cost V 4 bases and J 1 base; bases outside gene matches: 3. Primers: 60 Vbeta forward and 13 Jbeta reverse. The repertoire was sequenced with immunoSEQ multiplex PCR; TCRdb's copy has only in-frame clones and lacks some. The sample contains 180,000 or so clones, 80% of which appear only once. The sequenced sample consisted of PBMCs. The chain combines TRBV29-1 with TRBJ1-3, with TRBD1 matching over 8 bases. The receptor comes from a girl aged 10 to 17 in good health and CMV-seropositive. The CDR3 sequence is CSVVRGLSGNTIYF. The CDR3 coding sequence is TGCAGCGTTGTCAGGGGGCTTTCTGGAAACACCATATATTTT.